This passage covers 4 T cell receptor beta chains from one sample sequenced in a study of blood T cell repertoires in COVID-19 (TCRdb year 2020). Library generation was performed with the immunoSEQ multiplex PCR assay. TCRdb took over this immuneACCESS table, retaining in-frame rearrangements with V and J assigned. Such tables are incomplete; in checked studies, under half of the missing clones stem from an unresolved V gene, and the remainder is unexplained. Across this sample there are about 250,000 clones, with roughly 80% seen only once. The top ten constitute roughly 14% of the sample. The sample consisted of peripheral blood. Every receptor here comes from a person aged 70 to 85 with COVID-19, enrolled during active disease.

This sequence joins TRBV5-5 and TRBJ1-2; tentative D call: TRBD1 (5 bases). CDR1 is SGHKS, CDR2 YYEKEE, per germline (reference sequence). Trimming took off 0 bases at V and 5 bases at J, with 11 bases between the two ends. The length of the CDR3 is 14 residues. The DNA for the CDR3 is TGTGCCAGCAGCTTGGCTAATGCAGGGTATGGCTACACCTTC. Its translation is CASSLANAGYGYTF.

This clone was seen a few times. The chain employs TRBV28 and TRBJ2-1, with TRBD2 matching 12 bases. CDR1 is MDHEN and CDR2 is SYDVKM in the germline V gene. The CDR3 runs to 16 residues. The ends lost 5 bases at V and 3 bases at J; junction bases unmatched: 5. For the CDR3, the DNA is TGTGCCAGCAGTCCAGGACTAGCGGGGATCTACAATGAGCAGTTCTTC. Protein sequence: CASSPGLAGIYNEQFF.

The CDR3 DNA is TGTGCCAGCAGCTTAATTGCTAGCGGGAGTTACGAGCAGTACTTC. The encoded protein is CASSLIASGSYEQYF. The rearrangement joins TRBV11-1 to TRBJ2-7, with TRBD2 identical over 10 bases. The CDR3 runs 15 residues. CDR1 is SGHAT, CDR2 FQDESV, per germline (reference sequence). J gave up 4 bases and V 2 bases, and 5 bases lay outside the gene matches.

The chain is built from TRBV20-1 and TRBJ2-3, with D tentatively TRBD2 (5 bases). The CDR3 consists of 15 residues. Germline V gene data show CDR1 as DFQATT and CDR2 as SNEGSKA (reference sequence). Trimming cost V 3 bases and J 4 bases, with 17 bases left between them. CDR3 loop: CSASEPRGGSDTQYF. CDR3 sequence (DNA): TGCAGTGCTAGTGAGCCCCGAGGAGGTTCAGATACGCAGTATTTT.